A single sample is the source of the 17 T cell receptor beta chains below, sequenced in a study of Tregs in tolerant kidney transplant recipients. The nonmyeloablative bone marrow transplants came from related graft donors, with transient mixed chimerism. Measured with immunoSEQ multiplex PCR; TCRdb has only the in-frame clones, and not every one. The top ten clones hold 1.6% of a sample with tens of thousands of clones, roughly 90% of them seen once. Here the sequenced sample was CD4+ T cells from blood (PBMCs), taken 24 months after the transplant. The receptors here all came from a human patient who received a combined kidney and bone marrow transplant. These T cells may partly come from the graft donor.

The chain uses TRBV30 and TRBJ2-4; D is ambiguous. Germline V gene sequence: CDR1 GTSNPN, CDR2 SVGIG (reference sequence). This CDR3 has 14 residues. V was trimmed by 5 bases and J by 3 bases, leaving 14 bases between them. The CDR3, as DNA: TGTGCCTGGGGGCTTGGGCTCCTCAAAAACATTCAGTACTTC. Translation gives CAWGLGLLKNIQYF. Combining the CDR3 with reference TRBV30 and TRBJ2-4 gives the whole variable domain SQTIHQWPATLVQPVGSPLSLECTVEGTSNPNLYWYRQAAGRGLQLLFYSVGIGQISSEVPQNLSASRPQDRQFILSSKKLLLSDSGFYLCAWGLGLLKNIQYFGAGTRLSVL.

This rearrangement joins TRBV19 to TRBJ2-3; TRBD1 might be the D (7 bases). Germline V gives CDR1 LNHDA, CDR2 SQIVND (reference sequence). V lost 3 bases and J 5 bases, leaving 15 bases between the germline ends. This CDR3 has 15 residues. The CDR3 loop is CASSIGSGGQDTQYF. CDR3 in DNA: TGTGCCAGTAGTATTGGGTCAGGGGGGCAAGATACGCAGTATTTT.

Turning to this clone: The junction departs from germline at one end; a sequencing error may be responsible. The identical CDR3 is also encoded by other nucleotide sequences in the sample. V usage is TRBV12-5 and J usage is TRBJ1-6, with 7 bases matching TRBD1. The CDR3 spans 13 residues. CDR1 LGHNT and CDR2 FRNRAP come from the germline V gene. This chain's CDR3 is CASSRDSNSPLHF. CDR3 nucleotide sequence: TGTGCTAGTTCTAGGGACAGCAATTCCCCCCTCCACTTT.

Note on this clone: Other nucleotide sequences in the sample specify the same CDR3. This chain uses TRBV30 with TRBJ1-6; a possible D gene is TRBD1 (6 bases). CDR1 GTSNPN and CDR2 SVGIG come from the germline V gene (reference sequence). The V and J ends lost 1 base and 4 bases respectively, with 11 bases between them. This CDR3 comprises 15 residues. This CDR3 reads CAWSADSDYNSPLHF. Here the CDR3 DNA reads TGTGCCTGGAGTGCGGACAGTGATTATAATTCACCCCTCCACTTT.

This clone was found once. The chain uses TRBV29-1 and TRBJ2-1; 7 bases are a match to TRBD2. The germline gives CDR1 SQVTM, CDR2 ANQGSEA. The CDR3 loop spans 13 amino acids. Trimming took 7 bases from V and 7 from J; bases not matched to a gene: 10. This chain's CDR3 is CSASGTYWNEQFF. As DNA, the CDR3 is TGCAGCGCCAGCGGGACGTATTGGAATGAGCAGTTCTTC.

The chain carries TRBV2 and TRBJ2-5; D is perhaps TRBD2 (5 bases). This CDR3 has 14 amino acids. V was cut by 3 bases and J by 5 bases, with 13 bases left in between. The germline CDR1 and CDR2 sequences are SNHLY and FYNNEI. CDR3 sequence: CASSDNLARETQYF. The DNA for the CDR3 is TGTGCCAGCAGTGACAACTTAGCGAGGGAGACCCAGTACTTC.

This clone was counted once. The chain couples TRBV19 to TRBJ2-2; D remains ambiguous. Per the germline V gene, CDR1 is LNHDA and CDR2 is SQIVND (reference sequence). The CDR3 sequence is 12 residues long. V was clipped by 6 bases and J by 7 bases, with 9 bases between them. CDR3 in amino acids: CASSLEVGELFF. The CDR3 DNA reads as TGTGCCAGTAGCCTAGAGGTCGGGGAGCTGTTTTTT.

The chain employs TRBV4-2 and TRBJ2-7; 11 bases line up with TRBD2. The V gene end was trimmed by 3 bases and the J gene end by 2 bases; junction bases not matched to a gene: 3. The CDR3 has 15 residues. Germline-derived CDR1 and CDR2 are LGHNA and YNFKEQ. This chain's CDR3 is CASSQRLAGTYEQYF. CDR3 nucleotides: TGTGCCAGCAGCCAGAGACTAGCGGGGACCTACGAGCAGTACTTC.

A word on this clone: One end of the junction does not line up with germline, which may come from a read error. Other DNA sequences in this sample translate to the same CDR3. V and J are TRBV6-4 and TRBJ1-6; tentative D call: TRBD1 (5 bases). CDR1 and CDR2 from the germline V gene are MRHNA and SNTAGT. There are 13 residues in the CDR3. The CDR3 nucleotides read TGTGCCAGCAGTCGACAGTATAATTCCCCCCTCCACTTT. Its translation is CASSRQYNSPLHF.

Only one count was recorded for this clone. The chain's CDR3 is CASSSPGQSIYEQYF. As DNA, the CDR3 is TGCGCCAGCAGCTCGCCGGGACAATCAATCTACGAGCAGTACTTC. The chain carries TRBV5-1 and TRBJ2-7, with a tentative D call TRBD1 (6 bases). The germline V gene has CDR1 SGHRS and CDR2 YFSETQ. Trimming shortened V by 3 bases and J by 3 bases, and 16 bases separated the two germline ends. The CDR3 sequence is 15 residues long.

V gene TRBV5-4 combines with J gene TRBJ1-2; D may be TRBD1 (6 bases). V was shortened by 4 bases and J by 2 bases, with 12 bases between the two germline ends. The CDR3 covers 14 residues. Germline CDR1 SGHNT, CDR2 YYREEE (reference sequence). Here the CDR3 DNA reads TGTGCCAGCAGCCCACGACAGGTGAACTATGGCTACACCTTC. Encoded protein: CASSPRQVNYGYTF.

The chain has TRBV10-3 and TRBJ1-4; D ambiguous. The CDR3 contains 14 residues. Trimming pared 11 bases from V and 8 bases from J, leaving 21 bases between. Germline loops: CDR1 ENHRY, CDR2 SYGVKD. CDR3 protein: CAGYTGKRREKLFF. For the CDR3, the DNA is TGTGCCGGCTACACCGGGAAGAGAAGGGAAAAACTGTTTTTT.

Only one count was recorded for this clone. The gene calls are TRBV2 and TRBJ2-4, with D possibly being TRBD1 (6 bases). Germline V CDR1 and CDR2: SNHLY, FYNNEI. With 7 bases removed from V and 0 bases from J, the gap between germline ends came to 16 bases. The CDR3 contains 16 residues. The CDR3, as DNA: TGTGCCAGCACTGATTGGACAGATCTAGCCAAAAACATTCAGTACTTC. This translates into CASTDWTDLAKNIQYF.

V and J are TRBV6-5 and TRBJ1-2; D is possibly TRBD1 (5 bases). The V gene lost 7 bases and the J gene lost 8 bases, with 17 bases spanning the gap. Germline CDR1 is MNHEY and CDR2 is SVGAGI. The CDR3 spans 13 residues. The CDR3 reads CASKTPGSQGYTF. The CDR3 DNA sequence: TGTGCCAGCAAAACCCCAGGGTCTCAAGGCTACACCTTC.

The J gene is TRBJ2-5, the V gene TRBV2; possibly TRBD2 for D (5 bases). Germline-derived CDR1 and CDR2 are SNHLY and FYNNEI. This CDR3 has 13 residues. Trimming removed 0 bases at V and 8 bases at J, with 10 bases between. CDR3 residues: CASSEADLGTQYF. In DNA, the CDR3 is TGTGCCAGCAGTGAAGCGGACTTGGGTACCCAGTACTTC.

The chain carries TRBV7-2 and TRBJ1-5; maybe TRBD1 (6 bases). This CDR3 contains 13 residues. Germline CDR1 reads SGHTA; CDR2 reads FQGNSA. Trimming shortened V by 2 bases and J by 7 bases, and 9 bases separated the two germline ends. The CDR3 here is CASSLNRDQPQHF. For the CDR3, the DNA is TGTGCCAGCAGCTTAAACAGGGACCAGCCCCAGCATTTT.

This chain links TRBV5-4 with TRBJ2-5, with TRBD2 matching 7 bases. The CDR3 covers 15 residues. CDR1 is SGHNT, CDR2 YYREEE, per germline (reference sequence). The V gene end was trimmed by 4 bases and the J gene end by 5 bases; junction bases not matched to a gene: 11. DNA for the CDR3: TGTGCCAGCAGCCCCAGACGGGGGGAGGGGGAGACCCAGTACTTC. Residues: CASSPRRGEGETQYF.